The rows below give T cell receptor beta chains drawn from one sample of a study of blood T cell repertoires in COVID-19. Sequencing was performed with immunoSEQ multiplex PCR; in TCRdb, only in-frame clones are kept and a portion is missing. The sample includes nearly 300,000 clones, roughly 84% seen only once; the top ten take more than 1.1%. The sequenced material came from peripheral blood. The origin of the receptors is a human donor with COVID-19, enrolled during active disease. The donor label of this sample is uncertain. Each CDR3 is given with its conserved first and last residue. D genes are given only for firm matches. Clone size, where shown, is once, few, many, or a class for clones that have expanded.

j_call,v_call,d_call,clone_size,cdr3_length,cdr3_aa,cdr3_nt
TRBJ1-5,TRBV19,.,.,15,CASSPRRGANQPQHF,TGTGCCAGTAGTCCCCGACGGGGGGCCAATCAGCCCCAGCATTTT
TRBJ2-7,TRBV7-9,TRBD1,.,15,CASSSPETGAYEQYF,TGTGCCAGCAGCTCCCCGGAAACAGGGGCCTACGAGCAGTACTTC
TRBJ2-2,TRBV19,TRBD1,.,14,CASSPGTGTGELFF,TGTGCCAGTAGTCCGGGGACAGGCACCGGGGAGCTGTTTTTT
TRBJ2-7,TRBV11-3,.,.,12,CASRSSTHEQYF,TGTGCCAGCAGGAGTTCTACCCACGAGCAGTACTTC
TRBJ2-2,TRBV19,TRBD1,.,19,CASSILRDRGTSNTGELFF,TGTGCCAGTAGTATACTCCGGGACAGGGGCACCTCGAACACCGGGGAGCTGTTTTTT
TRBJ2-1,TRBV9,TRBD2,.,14,CASSGSTSWGEQFF,TGTGCCAGCAGCGGATCGACTAGCTGGGGTGAGCAGTTCTTC
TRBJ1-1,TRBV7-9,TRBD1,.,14,CASSTQGSNTEAFF,TGTGCCAGCAGCACACAGGGGTCGAACACTGAAGCTTTCTTT
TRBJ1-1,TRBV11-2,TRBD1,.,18,CASSLVGTGGPSGTEAFF,TGTGCCAGCAGCTTAGTAGGAACAGGGGGTCCGTCGGGTACTGAAGCTTTCTTT
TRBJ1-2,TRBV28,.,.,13,CASSLGQGYGYTF,TGTGCCAGCAGTTTAGGGCAGGGCTATGGCTACACCTTC
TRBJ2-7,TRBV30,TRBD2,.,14,CAWSGLAGAYEQYF,TGTGCCTGGAGCGGACTAGCGGGGGCCTACGAGCAGTACTTC
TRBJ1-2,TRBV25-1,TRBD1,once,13,CASTRTTGEGYTF,TGTGCCAGCACCCGAACGACAGGGGAAGGCTACACCTTC
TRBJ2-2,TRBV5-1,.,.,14,CASSRTPDTGELFF,TGCGCCAGCAGCCGGACACCTGACACCGGGGAGCTGTTTTTT
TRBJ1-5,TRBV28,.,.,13,CASSPPRRESQHF,TGTGCCAGCAGTCCCCCTCGTCGCGAGTCCCAGCATTTT
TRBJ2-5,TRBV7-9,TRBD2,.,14,CASSLGSGGETQYF,TGTGCCAGCAGCTTAGGCAGCGGGGGAGAGACCCAGTACTTC
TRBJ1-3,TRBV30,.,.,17,CAWSLTSRIRSGNTIYF,TGTGCCTGGAGTCTTACCTCTAGGATACGCTCTGGAAACACCATATATTTT
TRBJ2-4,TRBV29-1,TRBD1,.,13,CSVESGTGLIQYF,TGCAGCGTTGAATCCGGGACAGGGCTCATTCAGTACTTC
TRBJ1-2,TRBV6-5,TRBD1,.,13,CASSFGQGDGYTF,TGTGCCAGCAGTTTTGGACAGGGGGACGGCTACACCTTC
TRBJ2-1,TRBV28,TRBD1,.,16,CASSLTPGQGVNEQFF,TGTGCCAGCAGTCTAACTCCGGGACAGGGGGTTAATGAGCAGTTCTTC
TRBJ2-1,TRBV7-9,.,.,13,CASSLGVGQEQFF,TGTGCCAGCAGCTTAGGGGTTGGGCAGGAGCAGTTCTTC
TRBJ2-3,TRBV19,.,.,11,CATRGGDTQYF,TGTGCCACTCGAGGGGGAGATACGCAGTATTTT
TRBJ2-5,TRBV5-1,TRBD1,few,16,CASSRQGQGNQETQYF,TGCGCCAGCAGCAGACAAGGACAGGGCAACCAAGAGACCCAGTACTTC
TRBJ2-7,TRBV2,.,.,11,CAHTREYEQYF,TGTGCCCACACCAGGGAATACGAGCAGTACTTC
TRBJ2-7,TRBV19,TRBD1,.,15,CASSQTRQGAYEQYF,TGTGCCAGTAGTCAAACCAGACAGGGGGCCTACGAGCAGTACTTC
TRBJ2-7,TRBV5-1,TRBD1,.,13,CASSPGQPYEQYF,TGCGCCAGCAGCCCGGGACAGCCCTACGAGCAGTACTTC
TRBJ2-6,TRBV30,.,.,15,CAWSLGGSGANVLTF,TGTGCCTGGAGCTTAGGCGGTTCTGGGGCCAACGTCCTGACTTTC
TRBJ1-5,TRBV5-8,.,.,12,CASSFRDQPQHF,TGTGCCAGCAGCTTCCGAGATCAGCCCCAGCATTTT
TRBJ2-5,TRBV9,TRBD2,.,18,CASSVETSGIIYRETQYF,TGTGCCAGCAGCGTAGAGACTAGCGGGATCATATATCGGGAGACCCAGTACTTC
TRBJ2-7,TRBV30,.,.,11,CAWRSIYEQYF,TGTGCCTGGAGGTCCATCTACGAGCAGTACTTC
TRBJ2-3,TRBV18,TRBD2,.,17,CASSPVWAGEVADTQYF,TGTGCCAGCTCGCCCGTTTGGGCGGGGGAGGTGGCAGATACGCAGTATTTT
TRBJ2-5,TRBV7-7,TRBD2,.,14,CASSPGLVQETQYF,TGTGCTAGCAGCCCTGGACTAGTCCAAGAGACCCAGTACTTC
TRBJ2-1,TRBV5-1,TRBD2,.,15,CASSLEVAGGNEQFF,TGCGCCAGCAGCTTGGAGGTAGCGGGCGGCAATGAGCAGTTCTTC
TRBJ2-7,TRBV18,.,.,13,CASSRDNTYEQYF,TGTGCCAGCTCACGGGACAACACCTACGAGCAGTACTTC
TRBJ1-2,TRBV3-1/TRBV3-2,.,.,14,CASSRQGDWYGYTF,TGTGCCAGCAGCCGCCAAGGGGATTGGTATGGCTACACCTTC
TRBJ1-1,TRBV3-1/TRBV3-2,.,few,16,CASSPLGGGVNTEAFF,TGTGCCAGCAGCCCTCTCGGGGGTGGTGTGAACACTGAAGCTTTCTTT
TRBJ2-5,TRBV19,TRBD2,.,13,CASSILAEETQYF,TGTGCCAGTAGTATTCTAGCGGAAGAGACCCAGTACTTC
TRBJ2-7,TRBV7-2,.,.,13,CASTRGWDPTPSF,TGTGCCAGCACCCGGGGGTGGGATCCCACTCCGTCCTTC
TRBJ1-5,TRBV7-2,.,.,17,CASSSRATGTIGQPQHF,TGTGCCAGCAGCTCACGGGCGACCGGGACAATCGGCCAGCCCCAGCATTTT
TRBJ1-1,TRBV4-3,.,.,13,CASSQDKGFGAFF,TGCGCCAGCAGCCAAGATAAGGGGTTTGGAGCTTTCTTT
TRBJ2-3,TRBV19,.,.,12,CASSPSGDTQYF,TGTGCCAGTAGTCCGAGTGGAGATACGCAGTATTTT
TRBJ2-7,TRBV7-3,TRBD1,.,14,CASSPGQGPYEQYF,TGTGCCAGCAGCCCTGGACAGGGTCCCTACGAGCAGTACTTC